This T cell receptor (beta chain) was captured in a study of cytomegalovirus exposure and HLA in healthy donors. Remarks on this clone: The antigen is not known.

With 60 Vbeta and 13 Jbeta primers, the PCR was carried out. Sequenced by immunoSEQ multiplex PCR; TCRdb stores in-frame clones only, minus some. The specimen's table records 200,000 to 250,000 clones. Broader study findings: Analyzed later, association rates of TCRs varied across HLA loci, with DRB1 most and HLA-C fewest. TCR beta V- and J-gene trimming, according to a later analysis, was linked to a missense DCLRE1C variant. An ancestry cluster, one associated with Asian ancestry, reportedly showed fewer N-insertions than the approximately 670-donor mean in a later analysis.

Deletions cut 7 bases from V and 3 bases from J, with 15 bases between. Germline CDR1 reads MNHEY; CDR2 reads SVGAGI. This CDR3 comprises 14 residues. The chain couples TRBV6-5 to TRBJ1-2; no reliable D call. This sequence was found in a girl aged 2-9 years in good health and CMV-seropositive. The sequencing sample was made of PBMCs. The CDR3 region is CASKLIDTYYGYTF. For the CDR3, the DNA is TGTGCCAGCAAGTTGATCGACACCTACTATGGCTACACCTTC.